One sample yielded the 10 T cell receptor beta chains listed below, sequenced in a study of T cells after yellow fever vaccination. MiXCR, applied by TCRdb to the 5' RACE reads, yields one record per CDR3 protein. The table lists 500,000 to 650,000 distinct CDR3 sequences, approximately 13% of them singletons, with 14% to 15% in the top ten. Source: PBMCs, taken on the day of the yellow fever booster vaccination. The receptors here all came from a man aged 30 to 39 who received the YFV17D yellow fever vaccine.

This clonotype was counted many times. V usage is TRBV7-6 and J usage is TRBJ2-3, with D perhaps TRBD2 (5 bases). The CDR3 sequence is 15 residues long. Germline CDR1 reads SGHVS; CDR2 reads FNYEAQ. Trimming took off 3 bases at V and 0 bases at J, with 10 bases between the two ends. CDR3 region: CASSLGGYSTDTQYF. Written as DNA, the CDR3 is TGTGCCAGCAGCTTGGGCGGGTATAGCACAGATACGCAGTATTTT.

The rearrangement links TRBV11-2 to TRBJ2-5; the match to TRBD2 covers 11 bases. Germline V gene sequence: CDR1 SGHAT, CDR2 FQNNGV. The CDR3 consists of 19 residues. The V and J ends lost 1 base and 2 bases, in that order; junction bases with no gene match: 12. The CDR3 is CASSLVAGGRGYRQETQYF. CDR3 DNA: TGTGCCAGCAGCTTAGTAGCGGGAGGGCGGGGTTACCGTCAAGAGACCCAGTACTTC. Full variable domain (rest looked up from reference TRBV11-2 and TRBJ2-5): EAGVAQSPRYKIIEKRQSVAFWCNPISGHATLYWYQQILGQGPKLLIQFQNNGVVDDSQLPKDRFSAERLKGVDSTLKIQPAKLEDSAVYLCASSLVAGGRGYRQETQYFGPGTRLLVL.

In nucleotides, the CDR3 is TGTGCCAGCAGCTCCATCCCTAGCGGGAGGCACAATGAGCAGTTCTTC. It codes for CASSSIPSGRHNEQFF. The chain links TRBV7-6 to TRBJ2-1, with 11 bases lining up with TRBD2. Germline CDR1 SGHVS, CDR2 FNYEAQ. This CDR3 region has 16 residues. Germline trimming cut 4 bases from V and 5 bases from J; bases unmatched to any gene: 7.

The CDR3 region is CSALAPGTSNQPQHF. The CDR3 DNA is TGCAGTGCTTTAGCGCCCGGGACAAGCAATCAGCCCCAGCATTTT. The chain has TRBV20-1 and TRBJ1-5, with D maybe TRBD1 (6 bases). The CDR3 runs to 15 residues. Germline loops: CDR1 DFQATT, CDR2 SNEGSKA (reference sequence). V lost 5 bases and J lost 1, with 15 bases in between.

This sequence joins TRBV4-1 and TRBJ2-3; 12 positions agree with TRBD1. The CDR3 loop spans 17 amino acids. The V gene's germline CDR1 is MGHRA and CDR2 YSYEKL. Germline trimming cut 4 bases from V and 4 bases from J; bases unmatched to any gene: 9. The CDR3 region has the DNA TGCGCCAGCAGCCTTTCGGGACAGGGGGCTCAGGCAGATACGCAGTATTTT. It is translated as CASSLSGQGAQADTQYF.

The chain links TRBV24-1 to TRBJ2-7, with TRBD2 matching over 10 bases. After removal of 3 bases from V and 6 bases from J, the junction contained 10 bases not matched to a gene. The V gene's germline CDR1 is KGHDR and CDR2 SFDVKD. The CDR3 contains 16 residues. The CDR3 region has the DNA TGTGCCACCAGTGATGGTGCTAGCGGGAGTTTAGCCGAGCAGTACTTC. Translating it yields CATSDGASGSLAEQYF.

This chain uses TRBV7-2 with TRBJ2-2; no clear D. The V gene's germline CDR1 is SGHTA and CDR2 FQGNSA. V lost 2 bases and J lost 7, with 8 bases in between. This CDR3 region has 13 residues. CDR3 sequence (DNA): TGTGCCAGCAGCTTAAGTTCAGTCGGGGAGCTGTTTTTT. This encodes CASSLSSVGELFF.

In its sample, this clonotype was seen a few times. V usage is TRBV20-1 and J usage is TRBJ1-4; D is unclear. Germline V gene lookup returns CDR1 DFQATT and CDR2 SNEGSKA (reference sequence). The length of the CDR3 is 13 residues. V dropped 4 bases and J dropped 8 bases, with 14 bases sitting between them. In DNA form, the CDR3 reads TGCAGTGCTATTGAGGCACCTAGAGAAAAACTGTTTTTT. Amino acids: CSAIEAPREKLFF.

This clonotype has only a few counts. V usage is TRBV25-1 and J usage is TRBJ2-1; D may be TRBD2 (5 bases). This CDR3 is built from 14 residues. Germline lookup yields CDR1 MGHDK and CDR2 SYGVNS. Trimming removed 1 base at V and 7 bases at J, with 11 bases between. This chain's CDR3 is CASSELGSRNEQFF. The CDR3 bases are TGTGCCAGCAGTGAATTAGGGAGTAGGAATGAGCAGTTCTTC.

The chain carries TRBV7-9 and TRBJ1-2, with D perhaps TRBD1 (5 bases). Germline loops: CDR1 SEHNR, CDR2 FQNEAQ (reference sequence). Trimming removed 3 bases at V and 2 bases at J, with 13 bases between. This CDR3 region has 15 residues. In DNA form, the CDR3 reads TGTGCCAGCAGCTTGTGGGACCTCTTAAACTATGGCTACACCTTC. This encodes CASSLWDLLNYGYTF. Full variable domain (outside the CDR3, taken from reference TRBV7-9 and TRBJ1-2): DTGVSQNPRHKITKRGQNVTFRCDPISEHNRLYWYRQTLGQGPEFLTYFQNEAQLEKSRLLSDRFSAERPKGSFSTLEIQRTEQGDSAMYLCASSLWDLLNYGYTFGSGTRLTVV.